Described below is a single TCR beta chain sequence and its context. This record comes from a study of STAT5B mutations in CD4+ large granular lymphocyte leukemia. V was clipped by 5 bases and J by 2 bases, with 17 bases between them. CDR1 is SGHVS, CDR2 FNYEAQ, per germline. This CDR3 is 16 amino acids long. Bead-separated CD4+, CD4+CD8+, CD57+ or CD56+ fractions, or PBMC, were used. As originally analysed: Putative leukemic clones, around 60 in all, each exceeded 5% of the repertoire. Produced via immunoSEQ multiplex PCR; TCRdb's table is partial and in-frame only. V and J calls and clone size are those listed in that table; D and trimming were worked out from the DNA. This sample has approximately 4,000 clones, with 77% found just once.

The sample taken for sequencing was PBMCs. This receptor was obtained from a man aged 55 to 70 with CD4+ T-cell large granular lymphocyte leukemia. The V and J genes are TRBV7-6 and TRBJ2-3, with D possibly matching TRBD2 (5 bases). In nucleotides, the CDR3 is TGTGCCAGCAGCCCGGAGGCGGAGACTTCCACAGATACGCAGTATTTT. Its translation is CASSPEAETSTDTQYF.